The 23 T cell receptor beta chains in this list originate from one sample, sequenced in a study of CD8 T cells in ankylosing spondylitis. TCRdb re-analysed the 5' RACE reads in MiXCR, keeping a single row per CDR3 protein. Of 25,000 to 30,000 distinct CDR3 sequences in the sample, roughly 5.3% were seen once. Sequencing was carried out using blood, either unsorted or a sorted T cell fraction (not recorded which). The receptor source for this set is a female donor with ankylosing spondylitis or in good health (not recorded which).

This clonotype appeared many times. This chain joins TRBV9 and TRBJ2-3; tentative D call: TRBD2 (5 bases). The CDR3 sequence is 16 residues long. CDR1 SGDLS and CDR2 YYNGEE come from the germline V gene. Trimming pared 0 bases from V and 0 bases from J, leaving 11 bases between. CDR3 in amino acids: CASSVAGLTSTDTQYF. The CDR3 DNA reads TGTGCCAGCAGCGTAGCTGGACTGACTAGCACAGATACGCAGTATTTT.

Ten or more counts support this clonotype. This chain links TRBV9 with TRBJ2-1; TRBD1 or TRBD2 may be the D gene (5 bases each). V was trimmed by 0 bases and J by 7 bases, leaving 14 bases between them. Germline V gene sequence: CDR1 SGDLS, CDR2 YYNGEE. The CDR3 extends over 15 amino acids. CDR3 region: CASSVAAGAWNEQFF. In nucleotides, the CDR3 is TGTGCCAGCAGCGTAGCTGCCGGGGCGTGGAATGAGCAGTTCTTC.

This clonotype has a count of ten or more. The chain combines TRBV9 with TRBJ1-1, with D tentatively TRBD1 (6 bases). The CDR3 totals 15 residues. V lost 0 bases and J lost 0, with 9 bases in between. CDR1 and CDR2 from the germline V gene are SGDLS and YYNGEE. CDR3 region: CASSVVGGLNTEAFF. As DNA, the CDR3 is TGTGCCAGCAGCGTAGTAGGGGGATTGAACACTGAAGCTTTCTTT.

In this sample, this clonotype turned up many times. This sequence joins TRBV9 and TRBJ2-7; no definite D call. Germline CDR1 reads SGDLS; CDR2 reads YYNGEE. The CDR3 length is 15 residues. V lost 0 bases and J lost 1, with 11 bases in between. CDR3 sequence: CASSVASEQSYEQYF. DNA of the CDR3: TGTGCCAGCAGCGTAGCTTCGGAGCAGTCCTACGAGCAGTACTTC.

The table lists this clonotype with a few counts. The chain combines TRBV9 with TRBJ2-5; 8 positions agree with TRBD2. J was trimmed by 5 bases and V by 4 bases; bases with no gene match: 10. The CDR3 has 15 residues. Germline V gene lookup returns CDR1 SGDLS and CDR2 YYNGEE. The chain's CDR3 is CASSPRLTGGETQYF. The CDR3 coding sequence is TGTGCCAGCAGCCCCCGTTTAACGGGAGGGGAGACCCAGTACTTC. The full variable domain, completed using reference TRBV9 and TRBJ2-5, is DSGVTQTPKHLITATGQRVTLRCSPRSGDLSVYWYQQSLDQGLQFLIQYYNGEERAKGNILERFSAQQFPDLHSELNLSSLELGDSALYFCASSPRLTGGETQYFGPGTRLLVL.

The sample holds many counts of this clonotype. This chain joins TRBV9 and TRBJ1-2; 8 positions match TRBD1. Germline loops: CDR1 SGDLS, CDR2 YYNGEE. V lost 4 bases to trimming and J lost 13 bases; unmatched junction nucleotides: 9. The length of the CDR3 is 12 residues. The chain's CDR3 is CASSLGQGSFTF. In nucleotides, the CDR3 is TGTGCCAGCAGCCTCGGACAGGGATCTTTCACCTTC.

In its sample, this clonotype was seen many times. This sequence joins TRBV9 and TRBJ2-1; TRBD1 is a possible D gene (6 bases). V shed 0 bases and J shed 2 bases, with 9 bases lying between them. The CDR3 runs 15 residues. Per germline, CDR1 SGDLS and CDR2 YYNGEE. The CDR3 region has the DNA TGTGCCAGCAGCGTAGACTGGGGGCCCTACAATGAGCAGTTCTTC. This sequence encodes CASSVDWGPYNEQFF. Combining the CDR3 with reference TRBV9 and TRBJ2-1 gives the whole variable domain DSGVTQTPKHLITATGQRVTLRCSPRSGDLSVYWYQQSLDQGLQFLIQYYNGEERAKGNILERFSAQQFPDLHSELNLSSLELGDSALYFCASSVDWGPYNEQFFGPGTRLTVL.

This clonotype showed up many times. The rearrangement joins TRBV9 to TRBJ1-2; the match to TRBD1 covers 12 bases. With 0 bases clipped from V and 5 bases from J, the junction kept 17 bases outside the gene matches. CDR3 size: 20 residues. CDR1 and CDR2 from the germline V gene are SGDLS and YYNGEE. DNA for the CDR3: TGTGCCAGCAGCGTAGAGGGGACAGGGGGCGACCCCTTCCTTCGATATGGCTACACCTTC. Protein: CASSVEGTGGDPFLRYGYTF.

This clonotype is medium-sized (0.01 to 0.1%) within its sample. The chain is built from TRBV9 and TRBJ2-1; D gene ambiguous. The V gene lost 3 bases and the J gene lost 3 bases, with 13 bases spanning the gap. This CDR3 contains 15 residues. Looked up from germline, CDR1 is SGDLS and CDR2 is YYNGEE. CDR3 nucleotide sequence: TGTGCCAGCAGCGCAAATGGACGAGACTACAATGAGCAGTTCTTC. Its translation: CASSANGRDYNEQFF.

At least ten counts were recorded for this clonotype. The chain recombines TRBV12-5 with TRBJ2-7, with 8 bases aligning to TRBD1. J lost 2 bases, V lost 3 bases, and 6 bases had no gene match. This CDR3 region has 15 residues. Per the germline V gene, CDR1 is LGHNT and CDR2 is FRNRAP. DNA of the CDR3: TGTGCTAGTGGTTTTCGGGACAGGCCGGCCTACGAGCAGTACTTC. As protein: CASGFRDRPAYEQYF.

This clonotype was observed at least ten times. The chain employs TRBV9 and TRBJ1-2; D uncertain. The V end lost 3 bases, the J end lost 8 bases, and 17 bases lay between the germline ends. This CDR3 is 14 amino acids long. Germline V gene sequence: CDR1 SGDLS, CDR2 YYNGEE. CDR3 loop: CASSEEGRRSGYTF. The CDR3 DNA reads TGTGCCAGCAGCGAAGAAGGGAGGAGGTCCGGCTACACCTTC.

This clonotype showed up many times. The chain links TRBV9 to TRBJ2-1; D not certain. Germline lookup yields CDR1 SGDLS and CDR2 YYNGEE. Between the trimmed V and J ends, which lost 4 bases and 4 bases, there was a span of 15 bases. The CDR3 spans 15 residues. The CDR3: CASSTGRSGYNEQFF. CDR3 nucleotides: TGTGCCAGCAGCACCGGACGGTCCGGGTACAATGAGCAGTTCTTC.

In this sample, this clonotype turned up many times. This chain links TRBV9 with TRBJ2-3; 9 bases agree with TRBD1. This CDR3 has 14 amino acids. The germline CDR1 and CDR2 sequences are SGDLS and YYNGEE. V dropped 4 bases and J dropped 6; count of bases not matched to a gene: 6. In DNA form, the CDR3 reads TGTGCCAGCAGCCGGGACAGGGCTGGGGATACGCAGTATTTT. Translation: CASSRDRAGDTQYF.

This clonotype has ten or more counts. This may stem from a read error, because a much larger clone lies one nucleotide away. This chain uses TRBV9 with TRBJ2-1; 7 nucleotides line up with TRBD2. This CDR3 comprises 15 residues. The ends lost 3 bases at V and 0 bases at J; junction bases unmatched: 3. The germline V gene encodes CDR1 SGDLS and CDR2 YYNGEE. This CDR3 is CASSGAGSSYNEQFF. The CDR3 DNA reads as TGTGCCAGCAGCGGAGCGGGGAGCTCCTACAATGAGCAGTTCTTC.

This clonotype was counted ten times or more. In DNA, the CDR3 is TGTGCCAGCAGCGTAGCTGGCAGGGATTCTCTGGGGGCCAACGTCCTGACTTTC. The encoded protein is CASSVAGRDSLGANVLTF. The chain carries TRBV9 and TRBJ2-6; D may be TRBD1 (5 bases). From germline, CDR1 is SGDLS and CDR2 YYNGEE. The CDR3 totals 18 residues. V was cut by 0 bases and J by 4 bases, with 17 bases left in between.

The chain couples TRBV9 to TRBJ2-3; TRBD2 aligns across 8 bases. The CDR3 runs to 17 residues. J gave up 0 bases and V 0 bases, and 6 bases lay outside the gene matches. CDR1 is SGDLS and CDR2 is YYNGEE in the germline V gene. The CDR3 region has the DNA TGTGCCAGCAGCGTAGATTCCGGGGGGGCTAGCACAGATACGCAGTATTTT. This codes for CASSVDSGGASTDTQYF.

In this sample, this clonotype turned up many times. The rearrangement uses TRBV9 and TRBJ1-1; TRBD1 agrees at 8 bases. This CDR3 comprises 16 residues. J lost 1 base, V lost 4 bases, and 9 bases had no gene match. Germline CDR1 is SGDLS and CDR2 is YYNGEE. The CDR3 DNA follows: TGTGCCAGCAGCACACCCGGGACAGGAGGGAACACTGAAGCTTTCTTT. Protein sequence: CASSTPGTGGNTEAFF.

V usage is TRBV9 and J usage is TRBJ2-2; D ambiguous. The CDR3 has 13 amino acids. V was shortened by 3 bases and J by 2 bases, with 5 bases between the two germline ends. Per germline, CDR1 SGDLS and CDR2 YYNGEE. The CDR3 region is CASSGYNTGELFF. In nucleotides, the CDR3 is TGTGCCAGCAGCGGGTACAACACCGGGGAGCTGTTTTTT.

This clonotype was seen many times. The chain recombines TRBV9 with TRBJ2-7; 12 nucleotides align to TRBD1. V lost 4 bases, J lost 6 bases, and 14 bases stayed unmatched. Germline V CDR1 and CDR2: SGDLS, YYNGEE. This CDR3 contains 17 residues. The CDR3 DNA follows: TGTGCCAGCAGCCCAGGGACAGGGGGCGTGACGGCTGGCGAGCAGTACTTC. Translating it yields CASSPGTGGVTAGEQYF.

This clonotype occurred many times. The V and J genes are TRBV9 and TRBJ2-1, with D maybe TRBD2 (6 bases). This CDR3 spans 17 amino acids. The V end was cut by 0 bases, the J end by 7 bases, with 20 bases between. The germline V gene has CDR1 SGDLS and CDR2 YYNGEE. CDR3 region: CASSVATGRERGNEQFF. CDR3 DNA sequence: TGTGCCAGCAGCGTAGCTACAGGACGGGAGAGAGGGAATGAGCAGTTCTTC.

This clonotype was seen ten or more times. This chain uses TRBV5-1 with TRBJ2-1, with 8 positions matching TRBD2. The CDR3 contains 14 residues. CDR1 is SGHRS, CDR2 YFSETQ, per germline. Trimming took 8 bases from V and 10 from J; bases not matched to a gene: 14. The CDR3 bases are TGCGCCAGGGATGGAGCGGGGGACGCGGAGGAGCAGTTCTTC. It encodes CARDGAGDAEEQFF.

The chain recombines TRBV9 with TRBJ1-6; D unresolved. Germline-derived CDR1 and CDR2 are SGDLS and YYNGEE. This CDR3 has 13 residues. V was cut by 4 bases and J by 7 bases, with 9 bases left in between. The CDR3 reads CASSPTRNSPLHF. Here the CDR3 DNA reads TGTGCCAGCAGCCCTACCAGGAATTCACCCCTCCACTTT.

The gene calls are TRBV9 and TRBJ2-5; D ambiguous. Trimming cost V 2 bases and J 3 bases, with 14 bases left between them. Germline-derived CDR1 and CDR2 are SGDLS and YYNGEE. CDR3 size: 15 residues. The CDR3 protein is CASSVGSRPEETQYF. The CDR3 DNA is TGTGCCAGCAGCGTGGGTTCTCGTCCTGAAGAGACCCAGTACTTC. Drawing the rest from reference TRBV9 and TRBJ2-5, the complete variable domain is DSGVTQTPKHLITATGQRVTLRCSPRSGDLSVYWYQQSLDQGLQFLIQYYNGEERAKGNILERFSAQQFPDLHSELNLSSLELGDSALYFCASSVGSRPEETQYFGPGTRLLVL.